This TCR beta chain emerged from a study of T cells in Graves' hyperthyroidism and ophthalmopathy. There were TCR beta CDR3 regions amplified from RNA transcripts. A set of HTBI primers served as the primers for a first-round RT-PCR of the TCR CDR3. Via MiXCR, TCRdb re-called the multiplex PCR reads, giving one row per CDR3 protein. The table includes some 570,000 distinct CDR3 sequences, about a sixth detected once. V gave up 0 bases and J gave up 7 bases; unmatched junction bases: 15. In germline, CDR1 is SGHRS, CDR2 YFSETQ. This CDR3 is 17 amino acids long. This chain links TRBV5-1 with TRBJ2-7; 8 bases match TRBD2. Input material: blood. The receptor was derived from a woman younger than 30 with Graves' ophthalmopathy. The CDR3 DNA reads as TGCGCCAGCAGCTTGGGAGCGGGGGCCACTCGGGGTTTAGAGCAGTACTTC. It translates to CASSLGAGATRGLEQYF.